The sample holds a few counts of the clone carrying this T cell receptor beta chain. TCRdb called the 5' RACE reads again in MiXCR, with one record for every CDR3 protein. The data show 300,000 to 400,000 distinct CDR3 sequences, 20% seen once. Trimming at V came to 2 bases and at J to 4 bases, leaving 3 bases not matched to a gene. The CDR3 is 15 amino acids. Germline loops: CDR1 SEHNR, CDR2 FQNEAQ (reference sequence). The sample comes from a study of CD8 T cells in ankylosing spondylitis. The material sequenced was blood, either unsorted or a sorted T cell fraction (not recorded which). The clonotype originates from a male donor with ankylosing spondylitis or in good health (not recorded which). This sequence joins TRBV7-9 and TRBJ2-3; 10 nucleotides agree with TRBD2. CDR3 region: CASSLWTSGADTQYF. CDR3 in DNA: TGTGCCAGCAGCTTATGGACTAGCGGCGCAGATACGCAGTATTTT. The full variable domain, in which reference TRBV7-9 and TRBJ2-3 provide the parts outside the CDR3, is DTGVSQNPRHKITKRGQNVTFRCDPISEHNRLYWYRQTLGQGPEFLTYFQNEAQLEKSRLLSDRFSAERPKGSFSTLEIQRTEQGDSAMYLCASSLWTSGADTQYFGPGTRLTVL.